This note documents a single TCR beta chain sequence. Its target is not known. This record belongs to a study of T cell responses to AZD1222 COVID-19 vaccine. The length of the CDR3 is 16 residues. V lost 4 bases and J 2 bases, leaving 15 bases between the germline ends. Germline V gives CDR1 SEHNR, CDR2 FQNEAQ (reference sequence). Study outcomes and limitations: An increase in Spike-specific TCR breadth and depth was observed after two AZD1222 doses. A mostly white British donor set with more females was recruited, and clonal diversity was possibly underestimated.

Only in-frame clones appear in the TCRdb table, and some are missing; sequencing was by immunoSEQ multiplex PCR. The table includes around 180,000 clones, about nine tenths detected once. This clonotype originated in an adult in good health. Sample: peripheral blood, taken on day 0 of MenACWY control vaccination. This rearrangement joins TRBV7-9 to TRBJ2-1; tentative D call: TRBD2 (5 bases). The CDR3 loop is CASSSTFGVTYNEQFF. The CDR3 coding sequence is TGTGCCAGCAGCTCGACCTTCGGGGTAACCTACAATGAGCAGTTCTTC.